The T cell receptor beta chain under discussion was sequenced for a study of identical twins. General study results and limits: Not following the same donors, the study drew its conclusions from cross-sectional statistical analysis. Cord blood beta clonotypes that were abundant carried fewer insertions, and memory repertoires showed no such trend. Out-of-frame sharing of TCR alpha in monozygotic twins was underestimated by models.

TCRdb re-called the 5' RACE reads through MiXCR, storing one row per CDR3 protein. In the table there are 570,000 or so distinct CDR3 sequences, just under 10% of which are singletons. In this sample, this clonotype turned up many times. Its antigen is undetermined. This CDR3 region has 16 residues. Trimming cost V 0 bases and J 5 bases; bases outside gene matches: 6. Germline V lookup: CDR1 SGHAT, CDR2 FQNNGV. These data were also filed under a second study, of yellow fever vaccine responses in identical twins.

The clonotype originates from a woman under 30 in good health. Sequencing used PBMCs. J is TRBJ2-5 and V is TRBV11-2, with 10 nucleotides matching TRBD1. CDR3 sequence reads: CASSLEATGGRETQYF. CDR3 nucleotides: TGTGCCAGCAGCTTAGAGGCGACAGGGGGCAGGGAGACCCAGTACTTC.